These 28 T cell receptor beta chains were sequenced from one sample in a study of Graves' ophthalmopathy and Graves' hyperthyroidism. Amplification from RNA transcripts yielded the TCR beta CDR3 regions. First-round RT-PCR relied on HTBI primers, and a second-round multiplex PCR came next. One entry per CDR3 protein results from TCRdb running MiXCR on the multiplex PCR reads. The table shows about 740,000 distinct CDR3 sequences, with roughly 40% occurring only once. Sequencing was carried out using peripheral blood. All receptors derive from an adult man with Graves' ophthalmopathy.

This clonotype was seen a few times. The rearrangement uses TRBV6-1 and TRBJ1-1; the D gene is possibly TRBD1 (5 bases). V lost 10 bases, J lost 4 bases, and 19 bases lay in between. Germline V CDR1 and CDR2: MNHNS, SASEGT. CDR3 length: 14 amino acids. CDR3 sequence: CATQEGTRVTEAFF. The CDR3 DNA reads TGTGCCACCCAAGAAGGGACGAGAGTCACTGAAGCTTTCTTT.

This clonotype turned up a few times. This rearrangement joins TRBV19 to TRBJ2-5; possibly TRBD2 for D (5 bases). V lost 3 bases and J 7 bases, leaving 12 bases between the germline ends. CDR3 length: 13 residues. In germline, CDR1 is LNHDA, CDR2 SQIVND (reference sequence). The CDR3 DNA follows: TGTGCCAGTAGTATGAGGGCCTTGGGGACCCAGTACTTC. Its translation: CASSMRALGTQYF.

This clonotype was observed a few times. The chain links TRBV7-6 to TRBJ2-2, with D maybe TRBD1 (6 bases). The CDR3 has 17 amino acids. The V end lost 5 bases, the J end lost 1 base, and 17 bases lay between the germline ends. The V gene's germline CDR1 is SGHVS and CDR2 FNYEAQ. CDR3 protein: CASSPRARGRNTGELFF. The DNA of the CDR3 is TGTGCCAGCAGCCCTAGGGCCAGGGGACGGAACACCGGGGAGCTGTTTTTT.

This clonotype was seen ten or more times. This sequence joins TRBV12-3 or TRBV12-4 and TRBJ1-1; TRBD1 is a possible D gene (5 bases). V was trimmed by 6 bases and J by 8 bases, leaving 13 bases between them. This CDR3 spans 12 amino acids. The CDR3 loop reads CASRTDSPEAFF. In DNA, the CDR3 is TGTGCCAGCAGGACCGACAGTCCAGAAGCTTTCTTT.

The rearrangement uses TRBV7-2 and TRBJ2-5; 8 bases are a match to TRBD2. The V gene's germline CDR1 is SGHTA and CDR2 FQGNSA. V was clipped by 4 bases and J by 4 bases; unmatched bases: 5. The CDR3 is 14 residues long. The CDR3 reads CASSWIGLAETQYF. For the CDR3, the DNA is TGTGCCAGCAGCTGGATTGGACTAGCAGAGACCCAGTACTTC. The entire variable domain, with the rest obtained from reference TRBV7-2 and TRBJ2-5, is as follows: GAGVSQSPSNKVTEKGKDVELRCDPISGHTALYWYRQSLGQGLEFLIYFQGNSAPDKSGLPSDRFSAERTGGSVSTLTIQRTQQEDSAVYLCASSWIGLAETQYFGPGTRLLVL.

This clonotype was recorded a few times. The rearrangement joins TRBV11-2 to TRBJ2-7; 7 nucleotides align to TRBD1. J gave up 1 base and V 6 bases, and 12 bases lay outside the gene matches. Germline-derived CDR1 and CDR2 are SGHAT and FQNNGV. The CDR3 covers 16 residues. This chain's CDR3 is CASSYYATGVSYEQYF. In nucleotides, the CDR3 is TGTGCCAGCAGTTACTATGCTACAGGGGTATCCTACGAGCAGTACTTC.

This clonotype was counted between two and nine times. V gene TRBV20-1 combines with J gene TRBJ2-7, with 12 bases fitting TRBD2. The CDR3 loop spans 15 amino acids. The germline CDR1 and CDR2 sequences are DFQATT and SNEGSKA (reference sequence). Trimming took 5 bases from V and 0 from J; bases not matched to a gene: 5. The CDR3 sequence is CSAFPTSGSSYEQYF. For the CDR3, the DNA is TGCAGTGCTTTCCCGACTAGCGGGAGCTCCTACGAGCAGTACTTC.

The CDR3 region has the DNA TGTGCCAGCAGCTTAGAGACGGATAACCAAGAGACCCAGTACTTC. It encodes CASSLETDNQETQYF. This sequence joins TRBV7-2 and TRBJ2-5, with D unresolved. V shed 1 base and J shed 0 bases, with 9 bases lying between them. The CDR3 sequence is 15 residues long. Germline V lookup: CDR1 SGHTA, CDR2 FQGNSA.

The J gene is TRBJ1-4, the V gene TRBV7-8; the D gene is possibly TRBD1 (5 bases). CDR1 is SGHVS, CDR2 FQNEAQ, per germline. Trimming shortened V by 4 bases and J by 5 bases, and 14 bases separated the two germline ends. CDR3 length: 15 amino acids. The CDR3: CASSSRGGGNEKLFF. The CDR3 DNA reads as TGTGCCAGCAGCTCAAGGGGTGGGGGAAATGAAAAACTGTTTTTT.

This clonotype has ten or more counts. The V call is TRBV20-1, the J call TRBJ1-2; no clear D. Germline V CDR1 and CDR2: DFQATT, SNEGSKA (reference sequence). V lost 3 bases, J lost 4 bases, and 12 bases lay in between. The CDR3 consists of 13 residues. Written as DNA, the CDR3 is TGCAGTGCTAGGCGTCTCAGAATCTATGGCTACACCTTC. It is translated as CSARRLRIYGYTF.

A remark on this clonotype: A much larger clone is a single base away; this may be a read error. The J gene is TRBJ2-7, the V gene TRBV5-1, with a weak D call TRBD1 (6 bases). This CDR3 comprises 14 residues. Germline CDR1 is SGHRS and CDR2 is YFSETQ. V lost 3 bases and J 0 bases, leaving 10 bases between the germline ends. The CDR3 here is CASSSGQISYEQYF. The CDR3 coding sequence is TGCGCCAGCAGCTCCGGACAGATCTCCTACGAGCAGTACTTC.

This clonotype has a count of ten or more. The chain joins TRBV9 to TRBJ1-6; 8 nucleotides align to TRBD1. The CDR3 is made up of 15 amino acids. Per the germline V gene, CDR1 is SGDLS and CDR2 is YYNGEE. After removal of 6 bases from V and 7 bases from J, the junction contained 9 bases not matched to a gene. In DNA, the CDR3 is TGTGCCAGCACCGAGGCTGGGACAGGAAATTCACCCCTCCACTTT. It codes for CASTEAGTGNSPLHF.

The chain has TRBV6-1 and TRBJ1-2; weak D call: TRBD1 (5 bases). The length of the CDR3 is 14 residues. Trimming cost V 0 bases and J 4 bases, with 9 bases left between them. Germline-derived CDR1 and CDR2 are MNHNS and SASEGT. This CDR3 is CASSEARGVYGYTF. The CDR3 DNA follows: TGTGCCAGCAGTGAAGCAAGGGGTGTCTATGGCTACACCTTC.

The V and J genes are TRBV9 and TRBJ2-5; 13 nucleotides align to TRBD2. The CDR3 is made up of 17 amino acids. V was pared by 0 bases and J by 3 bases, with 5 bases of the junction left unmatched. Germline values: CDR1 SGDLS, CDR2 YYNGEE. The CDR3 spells CASSVGTSGGAEETQYF. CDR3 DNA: TGTGCCAGCAGCGTAGGTACTAGCGGGGGGGCCGAAGAGACCCAGTACTTC.

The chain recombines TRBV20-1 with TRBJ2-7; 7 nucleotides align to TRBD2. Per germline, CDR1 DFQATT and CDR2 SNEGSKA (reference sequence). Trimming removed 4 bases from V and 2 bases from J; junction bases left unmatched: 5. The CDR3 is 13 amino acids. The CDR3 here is CSANAGLPYEQYF. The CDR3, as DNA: TGCAGTGCTAATGCGGGACTACCCTACGAGCAGTACTTC.

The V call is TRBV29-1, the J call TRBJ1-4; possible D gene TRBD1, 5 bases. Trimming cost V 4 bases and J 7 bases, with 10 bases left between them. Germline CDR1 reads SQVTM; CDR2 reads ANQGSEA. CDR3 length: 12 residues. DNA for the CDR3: TGCAGCGTTGGACAGACCTTTGAAAAACTGTTTTTT. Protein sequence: CSVGQTFEKLFF.

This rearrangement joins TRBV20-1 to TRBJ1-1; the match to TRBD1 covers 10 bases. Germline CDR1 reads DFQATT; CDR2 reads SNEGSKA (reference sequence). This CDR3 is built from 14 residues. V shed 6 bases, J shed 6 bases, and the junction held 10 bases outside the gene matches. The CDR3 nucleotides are TGCAGTGCCCCAGAGACAGGGGGCGACCCTGAAGCTTTCTTT. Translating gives CSAPETGGDPEAFF.

The CDR3 DNA reads TGTGCCAGCAGCTTAGTGGGGGATAGGAGTTCACCCCTCCACTTT. Its protein product is CASSLVGDRSSPLHF. The chain combines TRBV11-2 with TRBJ1-6; TRBD1 is a possible D gene (5 bases). The CDR3 runs 15 residues. V was shortened by 1 base and J by 9 bases, with 13 bases between the two germline ends. Looked up from germline, CDR1 is SGHAT and CDR2 is FQNNGV.

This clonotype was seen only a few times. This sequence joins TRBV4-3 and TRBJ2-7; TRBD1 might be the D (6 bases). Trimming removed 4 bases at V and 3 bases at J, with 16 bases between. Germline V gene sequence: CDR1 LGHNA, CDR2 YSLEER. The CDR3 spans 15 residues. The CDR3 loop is CASSPNYRVIYEQYF. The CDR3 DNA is TGCGCCAGCAGCCCAAACTACAGGGTAATCTACGAGCAGTACTTC.

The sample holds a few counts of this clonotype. CDR3 sequence reads: CASTRDRQVDTQYF. CDR3 coding DNA: TGTGCCAGTACCCGGGACCGGCAGGTAGATACGCAGTATTTT. This sequence joins TRBV2 and TRBJ2-3, with D perhaps given as TRBD1 or TRBD2 (5 bases each). The V end was cut by 9 bases, the J end by 5 bases, with 18 bases between. The length of the CDR3 is 14 residues. Germline CDR1 reads SNHLY; CDR2 reads FYNNEI.

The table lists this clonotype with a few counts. This chain's CDR3 is CASSYSIQGDQETQYF. CDR3 bases: TGTGCCAGCAGTTACTCGATCCAGGGGGACCAAGAGACCCAGTACTTC. The gene calls are TRBV11-2 and TRBJ2-5; 7 nucleotides match TRBD1. Germline CDR1 SGHAT, CDR2 FQNNGV. Losses at the gene ends were 6 bases for V and 0 bases for J; bases not matched to a gene: 10. This CDR3 is built from 16 residues.

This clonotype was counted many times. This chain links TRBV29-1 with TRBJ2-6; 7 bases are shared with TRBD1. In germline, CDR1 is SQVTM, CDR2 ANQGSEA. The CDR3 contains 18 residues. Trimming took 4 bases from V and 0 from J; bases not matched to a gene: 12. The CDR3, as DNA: TGCAGCGTTGTAGATGGCAGGGGGACCCTCTCTGGGGCCAACGTCCTGACTTTC. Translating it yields CSVVDGRGTLSGANVLTF.

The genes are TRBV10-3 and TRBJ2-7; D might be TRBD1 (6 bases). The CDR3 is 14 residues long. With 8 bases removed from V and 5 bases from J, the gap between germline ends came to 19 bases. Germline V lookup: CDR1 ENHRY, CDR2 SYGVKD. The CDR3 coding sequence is TGTGCCATCCAACAATCACAGGGTGTCCACGAGCAGTACTTC. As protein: CAIQQSQGVHEQYF.

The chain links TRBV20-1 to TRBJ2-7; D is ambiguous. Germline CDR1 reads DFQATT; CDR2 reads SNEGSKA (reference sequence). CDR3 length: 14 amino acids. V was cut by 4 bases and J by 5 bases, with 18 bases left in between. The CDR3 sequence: CSANLPGVRNEQYF. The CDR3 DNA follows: TGCAGTGCTAACCTGCCCGGAGTTAGAAACGAGCAGTACTTC.

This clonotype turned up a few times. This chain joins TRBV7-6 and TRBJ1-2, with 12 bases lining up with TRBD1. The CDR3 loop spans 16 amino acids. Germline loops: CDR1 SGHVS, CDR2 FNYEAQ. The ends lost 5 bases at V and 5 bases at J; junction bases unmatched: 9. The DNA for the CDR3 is TGTGCCAGCAGCGAAATCCGGGACAGGGGGCGTTATGGCTACACCTTC. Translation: CASSEIRDRGRYGYTF.

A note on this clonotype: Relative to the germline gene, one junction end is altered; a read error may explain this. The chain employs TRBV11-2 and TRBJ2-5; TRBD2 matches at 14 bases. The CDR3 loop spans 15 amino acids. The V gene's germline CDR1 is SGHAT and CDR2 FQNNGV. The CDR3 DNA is TGTGTCAGCAGCAAGGGACTAGCGGGAGCTGAGACCCAGTACTTC. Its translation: CVSSKGLAGAETQYF.

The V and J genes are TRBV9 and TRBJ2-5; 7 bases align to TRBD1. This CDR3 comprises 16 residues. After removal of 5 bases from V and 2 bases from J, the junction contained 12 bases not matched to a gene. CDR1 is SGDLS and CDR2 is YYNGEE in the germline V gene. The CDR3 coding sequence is TGTGCCAGCAGTCAAGGCAGGACAGGCCTTCAAGAGACCCAGTACTTC. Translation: CASSQGRTGLQETQYF.

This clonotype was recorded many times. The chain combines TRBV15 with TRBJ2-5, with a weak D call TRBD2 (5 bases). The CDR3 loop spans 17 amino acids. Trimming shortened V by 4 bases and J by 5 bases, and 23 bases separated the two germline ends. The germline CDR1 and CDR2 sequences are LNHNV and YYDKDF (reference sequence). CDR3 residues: CATSIDTRAVGLETQYF. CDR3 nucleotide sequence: TGTGCCACCAGCATTGACACTAGAGCGGTTGGACTGGAGACCCAGTACTTC.